Reported below is one T cell receptor (beta chain). The data stem from a study of T cell responses to AZD1222 COVID-19 vaccine. Repertoires were generated with immunoSEQ multiplex PCR, while TCRdb's copy carries only in-frame clones and drops some. Found here are roughly 150,000 clones, around 93% of them singletons; the top ten hold 4.4%. CDR3 length: 13 residues. Per germline, CDR1 SGHDN and CDR2 FVKESK. The ends were cut back, 3 bases at V and 0 bases at J, with 5 bases in the middle. The clonotype comes from an adult in good health. The rearrangement links TRBV14 to TRBJ1-1; no definite D call. Sample: peripheral blood, taken on day 0 of AZD1222 vaccination. The CDR3 is CASSHLVNTEAFF. CDR3 DNA: TGTGCCAGCAGCCACTTAGTGAACACTGAAGCTTTCTTT.